This TCR beta chain was identified in a study of T cells in Graves' hyperthyroidism and ophthalmopathy (dated by TCRdb to the late 2010s). Regarding the complete study: Peripheral blood was collected at initial diagnosis, before any treatment. To identify TCR V-J signatures that set the groups apart, the researchers used a discovery cohort of 100 patients, made up of under 50 with Graves' ophthalmopathy and 57 with stable Graves' hyperthyroidism. Whether ophthalmopathy could be predicted prospectively was tested in an independent validation cohort made up of about 20 hyperthyroidism patients plus 17 patients who later progressed to ophthalmopathy. The roughly 90 discovery patients were divided at random into training and test sets in a 7:3 ratio. The study also compared thyroid tissue and blood T-cell repertoires from a handful of Graves' hyperthyroidism patients. After blood sampling, hyperthyroidism patients were treated with methimazole at a starting dose of 30 mg daily, and ophthalmopathy patients were treated with high-dose intravenous methylprednisolone. The paper describes TCR Vbeta CDR3 sequencing of about 140 peripheral blood samples, made up of 43 ophthalmopathy patients, 70 to 75 hyperthyroidism patients and 17 progressor patients. Overall study outcomes, separate from this receptor: In cross-validation, a model built on a 13 V-J signature told ophthalmopathy apart from stable hyperthyroidism with 85% to 90% sensitivity and 81% to 82% specificity, and in testing the same model reached 80%/75%. In validation, the model predicted progression to ophthalmopathy a median of around 6.5 months before onset, with over 60% sensitivity and about 72% specificity. Blood samples also contained most of the expanded thyroid clonotypes (frequency above 0.001), which suggests that blood repertoires may reflect thyroid immune responses. No statistical method was used to set the sample size in advance, and investigators knew the group allocation.

V drops 3 bases and J drops 3 bases, leaving 15 bases in between. The CDR1 and CDR2 encoded by the germline V gene are SGHTA and FQGNSA. Its CDR3 holds 16 amino acids, cysteine through phenylalanine. Only CDR3 DNA remains: 48 bases, in frame from the first base. The TCR beta CDR3 regions were amplified from the RNA transcripts. The TCR CDR3 was subjected to a first round of RT-PCR using the HTBI primer set and the Qiagen OneStep RT-PCR kit. The libraries were constructed in a second round of multiplex PCR and then size-selected and purified. Paired-end sequencing of the libraries was performed with 100 bp reads on an Illumina HiSeq2000. The paper's processing steps were these. SOAPnuke was used to process the raw data, throwing out any read that contained adapters or uncalled bases, had a mean Phred below 15, or lacked an exact constant-primer or identifier match. COPE v1.2.5 was used to merge high-quality paired reads, and clonotypes were defined as unique nucleotide sequences. Clonotypes were aligned to IMGT TRBV, TRBD and TRBJ reference segments using MiTCR v1.1. The analysis included only V-J combinations with a frequency above 0.0001, which together covered around 99% of the repertoires. The TCS score was defined as F50 (clonal expansion) divided by E x V (chaos), with BLOSUM62-based TCRdist calculated between CDR3 peptides within each V-J. Welch's t-statistics and random forest reduced around 510 V-J features to 13, which were used in a naive Bayes classifier (R e1071). Through fastp at Q25 and MiXCR, TCRdb rebuilt clones from the public reads, retaining in-frame beta chains. Identical CDR3 proteins give one entry, which carries the most common genes and DNA. The V and J calls come from TCRdb's annotation, not from the publication. This sample comprises about 480,000 distinct CDR3 sequences, roughly an eighth of them detected only once. Of the sample, over 15% falls within the top ten clones.

Stable Graves' hyperthyroidism was defined as no progression to ophthalmopathy during 18 months of follow-up. Hyperthyroidism patients were newly diagnosed, with disease duration under 2 months, and aged 18 to 65 years. Any patient with an uncontrolled infection, another autoimmune disease, pregnancy or lactation was excluded. Clinical symptoms, serum thyroxine and TRAb, thyroid ultrasound, and orbital computed tomography formed the basis for the diagnoses. PBMCs were separated from approximately 10 ml of fresh peripheral blood using Ficoll-Paque density gradient centrifugation. Total RNA was extracted using Trizol reagent, and RNA quality was assessed on an Agilent 2100 Bioanalyzer. Details on this clonotype: This receptor's antigen is unknown. Base qualities are not at hand, and no much larger clone is one base apart.

What was sequenced was blood. The chain is assembled from TRBV7-2 and TRBJ2-1; D gene: possibly TRBD2, on 5 matching bases. This sequence originates from a woman between 18 and 29 years old with Graves' hyperthyroidism. The CDR3 corresponds to CASSLDRRILYNEQFF. The DNA is as follows: TGTGCCAGCAGCTTGGATCGGAGGATCCTCTACAATGAGCAGTTCTTC.